This is a list of T cell receptor beta chains from one sample in a study of control samples from healthy donors and cancer patients. Profiled with immunoSEQ multiplex PCR; TCRdb holds only in-frame clones, not every one. Among tens of thousands of clones listed, approximately 90% were seen once. The sample was blood. These receptors were taken from a woman between 65 and 79 years old in good health. The CDR3 runs from the conserved cysteine through the conserved F or W. The order of the fields is J gene, clone size, D gene, V gene, CDR3 DNA, CDR3 protein. A D gene is named only where the DNA matches it firmly. The listing skips clone size in some rows; elsewhere it reads once, few, many or a size class.

TRBJ1-2 - TRBD1 TRBV3-1/TRBV3-2 TGTGCCAGCAGCCAAGTTCAGGGGGCGCATGGCTACACCTTC CASSQVQGAHGYTF
TRBJ2-2 few TRBD2 TRBV9 TGTGCCAGCAGCGTAGGCGGGAGGGCGGACACCGGGGAGCTGTTTTTT CASSVGGRADTGELFF
TRBJ1-2 - - TRBV19 TGTGCCAGTAGTCCCCAAGGGGAAGGGTATGGCTACACCTTC CASSPQGEGYGYTF
TRBJ2-5 - - TRBV5-4 TGTGCCAGCAGCTTGGAACTGACTAGAGGCCAAGAGACCCAGTACTTC CASSLELTRGQETQYF
TRBJ1-6 once - TRBV12-3/TRBV12-4 TGTGCCTCGGGGGGATTGAATTCACCCCTCCACTTT CASGGLNSPLHF
TRBJ2-3 once - TRBV5-4 TGTGCCAGCAGCTTGAGAGGCAGTTCTAGCACAGATACGCAGTATTTT CASSLRGSSSTDTQYF
TRBJ2-2 - - TRBV7-2 TGTGCCAGTAATGGGGGGCTAAGGACCGGGGAGCTGTTTTTT CASNGGLRTGELFF
TRBJ1-5 - - TRBV19 TGTGCCAGTAGTATAAGGAGTTGGGCAGGGAATTCGTCCCAGCATTTT CASSIRSWAGNSSQHF
TRBJ1-1 few - TRBV7-8 TGTGCCAGCAGCTTAGAGTCTAAGATCACTGAAGCTTTCTTT CASSLESKITEAFF
TRBJ1-2 - - TRBV7-9 TGTGCCAGCAGCCCAGCAGGGAACTATGGCTACACCTTC CASSPAGNYGYTF
TRBJ1-5 few - TRBV2 TGTGCCAGCAGTTGGACAGACGCGGGGATTCAGCCCCAGCATTTT CASSWTDAGIQPQHF
TRBJ1-1 few - TRBV19 TGTGCCAGTACCATCGGGGGCCAGAACACTGAAGCTTTCTTT CASTIGGQNTEAFF
TRBJ1-2 - TRBD1 TRBV12-3/TRBV12-4 TGTGCCAGCAGCTTAGGGACAGTACAGGTACTAACCTTC CASSLGTVQVLTF
TRBJ1-5 - TRBD1 TRBV3-1/TRBV3-2 TGTGCCAGCAGCCAAGGACAGGGTTGGGATCAGCCCCAGCATTTT CASSQGQGWDQPQHF
TRBJ1-1 - - TRBV7-9 TGTGCCAGCAGCCCGGGGCGAGTCCATGACACTGAAGCTTTCTTT CASSPGRVHDTEAFF
TRBJ1-3 once - TRBV6-1 TGTGCCAGCAGTGAAAATGGATCTGGAAACACCATATATTTT CASSENGSGNTIYF
TRBJ1-2 few - TRBV3-1/TRBV3-2 TGTGCCAGCAGCCAAGTTCAAAGTTATGGCTACACCTTC CASSQVQSYGYTF
TRBJ2-1 - - TRBV4-3 TGCGCCAGCAGCCAAGATCGCTGGGACGAGCAGTTCTTC CASSQDRWDEQFF
TRBJ2-3 - TRBD1 TRBV5-1 TGCGCCAGCAGCTCCGGACAGGGGGCGTCGTCAGATACGCAGTATTTT CASSSGQGASSDTQYF
TRBJ2-1 few TRBD2 TRBV5-1 TGCGCCAGCAGCTTAAATTCAGGGGGGACTAGCGCGTACAATGAGCAGTTCTTC CASSLNSGGTSAYNEQFF
TRBJ2-7 once - TRBV7-9 TGTGCCAGCAGCTCCAGGGTTCACTACGAGCAGTACTTC CASSSRVHYEQYF
TRBJ1-1 - - TRBV7-9 TGTGCCAGCAGCTTAGCACAGGGATGGGCTGAAGCTTTCTTT CASSLAQGWAEAFF
TRBJ1-5 once - TRBV5-1 TGCGCCAGCAGTCGGGGGCCAAATCAGCCCCAGCATTTT CASSRGPNQPQHF
TRBJ1-2 - TRBD1 TRBV14 TGTGCCAGCAGCTCGGGACAGGGGATTGGCTACACCTTC CASSSGQGIGYTF
TRBJ1-2 - TRBD1 TRBV27 TGTGCCAGCAGCCCGGGGGACAGGGCCTCGTTCTATGGCTACACCTTC CASSPGDRASFYGYTF
TRBJ2-1 - TRBD2 TRBV4-3 TGCGCCAGCAGCCAAGGTAGCGGGACCTACAATGAGCAGTTCTTC CASSQGSGTYNEQFF
TRBJ2-3 - - TRBV5-1 TGCGCCAGCTCGAGCATCAAGAGGTACACAGATACGCAGTATTTT CASSSIKRYTDTQYF